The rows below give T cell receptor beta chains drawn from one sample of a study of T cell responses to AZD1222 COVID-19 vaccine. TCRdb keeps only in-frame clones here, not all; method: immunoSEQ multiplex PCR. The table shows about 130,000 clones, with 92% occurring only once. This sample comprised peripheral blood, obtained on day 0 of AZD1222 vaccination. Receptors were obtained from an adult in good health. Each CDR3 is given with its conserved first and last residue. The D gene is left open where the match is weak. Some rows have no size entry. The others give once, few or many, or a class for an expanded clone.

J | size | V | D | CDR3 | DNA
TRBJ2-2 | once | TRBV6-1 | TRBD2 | CASSDRRGGPGELFF | TGTGCCAGCAGTGACCGCCGGGGGGGCCCCGGGGAGCTGTTTTTT
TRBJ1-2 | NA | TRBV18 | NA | CASSATTGPDGYTF | TGTGCCAGCTCAGCAACAACCGGGCCAGATGGCTACACCTTC
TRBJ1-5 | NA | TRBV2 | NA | CASSDQERSPQHF | TGTGCCAGCAGTGACCAGGAACGATCGCCCCAGCATTTT
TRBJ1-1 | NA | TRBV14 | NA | CASSQDRQSTEAFF | TGTGCCAGCAGCCAAGATCGACAAAGCACTGAAGCTTTCTTT
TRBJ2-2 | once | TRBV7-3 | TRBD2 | CASSPSGGATGELFF | TGTGCCAGCAGCCCTAGCGGGGGGGCAACCGGGGAGCTGTTTTTT
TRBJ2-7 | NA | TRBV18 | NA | CASSPGSSYEQYF | TGTGCCAGCTCACCCGGCTCCTCCTACGAGCAGTACTTC
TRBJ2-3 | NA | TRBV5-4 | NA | CASSPRGTSDTQYF | TGTGCCAGCAGCCCTCGGGGGACCTCAGATACGCAGTATTTT
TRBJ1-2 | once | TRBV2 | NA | CASRRTAGVYGYTF | TGTGCCAGCAGGCGGACAGCAGGGGTATATGGCTACACCTTC
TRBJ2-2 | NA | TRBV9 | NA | CASSVLAGGATGELFF | TGTGCCAGCAGCGTCCTAGCTGGGGGGGCCACCGGGGAGCTGTTTTTT
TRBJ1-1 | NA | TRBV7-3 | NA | CASSLLGHRNTEAFF | TGTGCCAGCAGCCTACTCGGTCACCGGAACACTGAAGCTTTCTTT
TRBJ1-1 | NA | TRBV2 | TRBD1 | CASSVPTGANTEAFF | TGTGCCAGCAGTGTACCTACAGGGGCCAACACTGAAGCTTTCTTT
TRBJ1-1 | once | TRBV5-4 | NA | CASSLGGYRDTEAFF | TGTGCCAGCAGCTTGGGGGGGTACAGGGACACTGAAGCTTTCTTT
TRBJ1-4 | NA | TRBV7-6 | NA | CASSPQGEKLFF | TGTGCCAGCAGCCCCCAGGGAGAAAAACTGTTTTTT
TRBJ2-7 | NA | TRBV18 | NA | CASSPDYEQYF | TGTGCCAGCTCACCAGATTACGAGCAGTACTTC
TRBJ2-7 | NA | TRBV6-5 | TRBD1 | CASSSPTRGPEQYF | TGTGCCAGCAGTTCTCCGACCAGGGGGCCCGAGCAGTACTTC
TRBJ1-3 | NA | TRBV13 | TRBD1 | CASRYRGSGNTIYF | TGTGCCAGCAGGTACAGGGGATCCGGAAACACCATATATTTT
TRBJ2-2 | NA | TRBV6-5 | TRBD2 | CAEGGETGELFF | TGTGCCGAGGGAGGGGAGACCGGGGAGCTGTTTTTT
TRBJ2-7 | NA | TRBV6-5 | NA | CASSSSSFPYEQYF | TGTGCCAGCAGTTCGTCCAGCTTTCCCTACGAGCAGTACTTC
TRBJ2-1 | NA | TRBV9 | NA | CASSVDSGYNEQFF | TGTGCCAGCAGCGTAGACAGTGGGTACAATGAGCAGTTCTTC
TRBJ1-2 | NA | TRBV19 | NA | CASSIPANYGYTF | TGTGCCAGTAGTATACCAGCTAACTATGGCTACACCTTC
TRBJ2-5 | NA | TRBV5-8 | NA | CASTATGQGLETQYF | TGTGCCAGCACCGCGACGGGGCAGGGATTGGAGACCCAGTACTTC
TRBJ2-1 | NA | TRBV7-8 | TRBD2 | CASSLRYQRDEQFF | TGTGCCAGCAGCTTACGATACCAGCGGGACGAGCAGTTCTTC
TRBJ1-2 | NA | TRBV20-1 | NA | CSAQIVYGYTF | TGCAGTGCTCAGATTGTCTATGGCTACACCTTC
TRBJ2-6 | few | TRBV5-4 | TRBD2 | CASSASGGAAGANVLTF | TGTGCCAGCAGCGCTAGCGGGGGGGCCGCTGGGGCCAACGTCCTGACTTTC
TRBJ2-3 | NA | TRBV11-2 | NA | CASRAGTDTQYF | TGTGCCAGCAGGGCGGGTACAGATACGCAGTATTTT
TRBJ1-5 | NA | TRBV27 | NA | CASSLRVLDQPQHF | TGTGCCAGCAGTTTGAGGGTCTTGGATCAGCCCCAGCATTTT
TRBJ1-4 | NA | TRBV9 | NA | CASSVSLGDYNEKLFF | TGTGCCAGCAGCGTTAGCTTAGGGGATTATAATGAAAAACTGTTTTTT
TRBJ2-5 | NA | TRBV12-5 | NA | CASSAPGPGAETQYF | TGTGCTAGTTCTGCGCCGGGCCCTGGGGCGGAGACCCAGTACTTC
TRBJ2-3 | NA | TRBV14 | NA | CASSQFPLGKPYF | TGTGCCAGCAGCCAATTCCCGCTCGGGAAGCCGTATTTT
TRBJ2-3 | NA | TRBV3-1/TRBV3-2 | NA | CASSQDGKRTDTQYF | TGTGCCAGCAGCCAAGACGGGAAGCGCACAGATACGCAGTATTTT
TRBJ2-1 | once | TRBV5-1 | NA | CASSPLILTERFSYNEQFF | TGCGCCAGCAGCCCGCTCATACTGACAGAGAGGTTCTCCTACAATGAGCAGTTCTTC
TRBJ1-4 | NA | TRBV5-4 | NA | CASSLDPGADEKLFF | TGTGCCAGCAGCTTGGATCCGGGGGCGGATGAAAAACTGTTTTTT
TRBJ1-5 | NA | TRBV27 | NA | CASSPSPAGGPQHF | TGTGCCAGCAGTCCAAGTCCCGCGGGGGGGCCCCAGCATTTT
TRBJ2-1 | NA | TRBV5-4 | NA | CASSLSGTYNEQFF | TGTGCCAGCAGCCTCTCGGGAACATACAATGAGCAGTTCTTC
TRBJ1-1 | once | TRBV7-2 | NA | CASSLNGERAFF | TGTGCCAGCAGCTTAAATGGGGAGCGAGCTTTCTTT
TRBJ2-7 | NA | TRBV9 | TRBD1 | CASKKPGQGGFYEQYF | TGTGCCAGCAAGAAGCCTGGACAGGGTGGGTTCTACGAGCAGTACTTC
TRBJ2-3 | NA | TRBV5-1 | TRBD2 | CASSLLVSGGATDTQYF | TGCGCCAGCAGCTTGCTGGTAAGCGGGGGGGCAACAGATACGCAGTATTTT
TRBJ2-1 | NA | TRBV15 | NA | CATSVDGLRQFF | TGTGCCACCAGCGTCGACGGACTTCGGCAGTTCTTC
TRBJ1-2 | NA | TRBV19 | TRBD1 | CASSIRGTGGSRYGYTF | TGTGCCAGTAGTATAAGGGGTACAGGGGGAAGTCGCTATGGCTACACCTTC
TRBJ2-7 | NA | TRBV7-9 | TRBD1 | CASNFIGDRYYEQYF | TGTGCCAGCAACTTTATAGGGGACAGGTACTACGAGCAGTACTTC
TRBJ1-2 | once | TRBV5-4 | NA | CASSLFQGSYGYTF | TGTGCCAGCAGCTTGTTTCAGGGTAGTTATGGCTACACCTTC
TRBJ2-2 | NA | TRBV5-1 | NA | CASSSILNTGELFF | TGCGCCAGCAGCTCCATCCTAAACACCGGGGAGCTGTTTTTT
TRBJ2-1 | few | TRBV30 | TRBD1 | CAWSPGTGSYNEQFF | TGTGCCTGGAGTCCCGGGACAGGGTCCTACAATGAGCAGTTCTTC
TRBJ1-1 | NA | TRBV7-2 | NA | CASTFLGGSTEAFF | TGTGCCAGCACCTTTCTGGGAGGAAGCACTGAAGCTTTCTTT
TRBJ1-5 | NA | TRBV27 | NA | CASSPAGESQPQHF | TGTGCCAGCAGCCCCGCGGGCGAGAGTCAGCCCCAGCATTTT
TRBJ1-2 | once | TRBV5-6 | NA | CASSARDRVGYTF | TGTGCCAGCAGCGCCAGGGATCGAGTGGGCTACACCTTC
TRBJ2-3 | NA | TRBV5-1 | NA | CASSLRDTRTDTQYF | TGCGCCAGCAGCTTGAGGGACACTCGCACAGATACGCAGTATTTT
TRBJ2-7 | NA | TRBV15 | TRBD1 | CATSPGQGYEQYF | TGTGCCACCAGCCCGGGACAGGGCTACGAGCAGTACTTC